The T cell receptor beta chain under discussion was sequenced for a study of cytomegalovirus exposure and HLA in healthy donors. This clone has only one observation. The antigen remains undetermined. Study-wide points: Within an earlier analysis, most TCR beta V segments proved productive either about 87% or about 30% of the time. Associated with cytomegalovirus, according to the listing, were fewer than 200 TCR beta chains.

PCR amplification relied on 60 Vbeta primers (plus 13 Jbeta primers). Under the authors' procedure: Later, 65 million to 85 million unique TCR beta chains were counted in an analysis, and some 9.9 million of them were shared. Clones were read by immunoSEQ multiplex PCR, and TCRdb kept only the in-frame ones, dropping some. V, J and clone size are taken as reported in that table, and D and trimming were inferred from the DNA itself. The table shows roughly 130,000 clones, with 80% occurring only once. The sequence came from a male donor in good health and CMV-seronegative. Material for sequencing was PBMCs.

In nucleotides, the CDR3 is TGTGCCAGCAGCTACGGGACAGGGGGGAACACCGGGGAGCTGTTTTTT. Protein sequence: CASSYGTGGNTGELFF. The chain combines TRBV5-4 with TRBJ2-2, with 11 bases lining up with TRBD1. Trimming at V came to 3 bases and at J to 1 base, leaving 2 bases not matched to a gene. The CDR3 loop spans 16 amino acids. The V gene's germline CDR1 is SGHNT and CDR2 YYREEE (reference sequence).